This T cell receptor beta chain comes out of a study of T cell responses to AZD1222 COVID-19 vaccine. Profiling relied on immunoSEQ multiplex PCR, and the TCRdb table lists in-frame clones only, not all of them. The table records roughly 160,000 clones, almost 90% of them present only once. CDR1 is LGHNA, CDR2 YNFKEQ, per germline. Trimming pared 4 bases from V and 1 base from J, leaving 13 bases between. The CDR3 loop spans 15 amino acids. The input for sequencing was peripheral blood, taken on day 0 of AZD1222 vaccination. The rearrangement links TRBV4-2 to TRBJ1-1; perhaps TRBD1 as D (5 bases). The clonotype comes from an adult in good health. CDR3 sequence (DNA): TGTGCCAGCAGCCTAGAGCAGGGCGCGAACACTGAAGCTTTCTTT. It is translated as CASSLEQGANTEAFF.